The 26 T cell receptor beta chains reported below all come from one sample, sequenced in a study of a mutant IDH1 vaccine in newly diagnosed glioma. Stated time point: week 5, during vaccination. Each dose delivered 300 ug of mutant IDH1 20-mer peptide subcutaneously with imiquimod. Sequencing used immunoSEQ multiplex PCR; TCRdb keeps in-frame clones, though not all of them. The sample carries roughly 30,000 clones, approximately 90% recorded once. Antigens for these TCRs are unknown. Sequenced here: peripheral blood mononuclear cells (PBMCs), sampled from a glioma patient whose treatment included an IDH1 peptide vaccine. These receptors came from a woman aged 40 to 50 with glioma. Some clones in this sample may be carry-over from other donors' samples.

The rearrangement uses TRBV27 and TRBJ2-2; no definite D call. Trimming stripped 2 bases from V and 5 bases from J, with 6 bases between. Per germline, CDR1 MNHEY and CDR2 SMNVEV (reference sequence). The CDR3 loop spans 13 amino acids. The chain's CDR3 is CASSLGSTGELFF. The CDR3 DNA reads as TGTGCCAGCAGTTTAGGTTCGACCGGGGAGCTGTTTTTT.

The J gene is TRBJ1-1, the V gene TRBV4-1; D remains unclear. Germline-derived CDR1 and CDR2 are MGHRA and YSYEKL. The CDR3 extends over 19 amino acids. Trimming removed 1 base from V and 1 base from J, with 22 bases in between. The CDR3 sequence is CASSQGGIRGPFGNTEAFF. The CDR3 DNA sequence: TGCGCCAGCAGCCAAGGGGGAATCCGTGGCCCCTTCGGGAACACTGAAGCTTTCTTT.

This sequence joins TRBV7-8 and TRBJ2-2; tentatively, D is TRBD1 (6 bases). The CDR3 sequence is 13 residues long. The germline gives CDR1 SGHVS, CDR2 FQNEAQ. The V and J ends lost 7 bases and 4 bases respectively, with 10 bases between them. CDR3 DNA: TGTGCCAGCAACAGGGACGTCACCGGGGAGCTGTTTTTT. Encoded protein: CASNRDVTGELFF.

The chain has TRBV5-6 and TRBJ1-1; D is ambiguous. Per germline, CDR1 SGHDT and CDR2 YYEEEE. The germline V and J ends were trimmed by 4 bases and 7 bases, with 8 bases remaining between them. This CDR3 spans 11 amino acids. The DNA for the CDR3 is TGTGCCAGCAGCCTAATGGTTGAAGCTTTCTTT. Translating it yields CASSLMVEAFF.

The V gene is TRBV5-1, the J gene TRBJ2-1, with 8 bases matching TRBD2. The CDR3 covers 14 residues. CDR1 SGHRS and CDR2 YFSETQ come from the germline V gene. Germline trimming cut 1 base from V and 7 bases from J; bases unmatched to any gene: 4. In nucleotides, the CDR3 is TGCGCCAGCAGCTTGTCGGGGGGGGAGAATGAGCAGTTCTTC. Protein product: CASSLSGGENEQFF.

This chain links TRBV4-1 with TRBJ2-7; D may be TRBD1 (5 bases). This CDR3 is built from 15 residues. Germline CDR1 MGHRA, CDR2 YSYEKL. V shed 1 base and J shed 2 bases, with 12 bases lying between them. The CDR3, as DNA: TGCGCCAGCAGCCAAGGCCAGGGCCTCCCCTACGAGCAGTACTTC. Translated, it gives CASSQGQGLPYEQYF.

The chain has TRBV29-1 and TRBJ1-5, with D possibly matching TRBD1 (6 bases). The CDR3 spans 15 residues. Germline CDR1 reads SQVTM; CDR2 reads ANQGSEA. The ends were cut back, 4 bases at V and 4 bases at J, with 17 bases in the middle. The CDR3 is CSVARGAGGNQPQHF. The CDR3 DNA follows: TGCAGCGTTGCTCGGGGGGCTGGCGGTAATCAGCCCCAGCATTTT.

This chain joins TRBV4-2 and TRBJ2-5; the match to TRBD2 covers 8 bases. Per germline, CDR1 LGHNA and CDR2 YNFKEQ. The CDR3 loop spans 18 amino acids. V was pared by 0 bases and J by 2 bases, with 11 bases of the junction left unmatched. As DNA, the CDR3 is TGTGCCAGCAGCCAAGATCGGATAAGTCCGGGAGGGCAAGAGACCCAGTACTTC. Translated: CASSQDRISPGGQETQYF.

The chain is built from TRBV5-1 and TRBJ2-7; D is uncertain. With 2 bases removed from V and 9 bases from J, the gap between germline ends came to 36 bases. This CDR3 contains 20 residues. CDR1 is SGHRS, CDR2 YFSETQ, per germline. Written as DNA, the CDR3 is TGCGCCAGCAGCTTACCCGTTTTTGGGGAACCTACATCTCTAGTCCCGGTGCAGTACTTC. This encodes CASSLPVFGEPTSLVPVQYF. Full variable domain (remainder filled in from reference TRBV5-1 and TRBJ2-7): KAGVTQTPRYLIKTRGQQVTLSCSPISGHRSVSWYQQTPGQGLQFLFEYFSETQRNKGNFPGRFSGRQFSNSRSEMNVSTLELGDSALYLCASSLPVFGEPTSLVPVQYFGPGTRLTVT.

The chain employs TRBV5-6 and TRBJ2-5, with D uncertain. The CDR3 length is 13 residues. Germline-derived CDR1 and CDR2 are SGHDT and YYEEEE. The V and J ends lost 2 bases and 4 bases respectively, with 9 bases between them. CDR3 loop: CASSFVAVETQYF. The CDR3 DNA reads TGTGCCAGCAGCTTTGTGGCGGTAGAGACCCAGTACTTC.

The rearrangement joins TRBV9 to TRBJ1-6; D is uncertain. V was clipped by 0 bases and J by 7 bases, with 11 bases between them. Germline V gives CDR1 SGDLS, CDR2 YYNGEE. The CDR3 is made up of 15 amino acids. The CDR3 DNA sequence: TGTGCCAGCAGCGTAGGGAACAGAAGAAATTCACCCCTCCACTTT. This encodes CASSVGNRRNSPLHF. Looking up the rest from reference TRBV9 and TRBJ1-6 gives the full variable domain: DSGVTQTPKHLITATGQRVTLRCSPRSGDLSVYWYQQSLDQGLQFLIQYYNGEERAKGNILERFSAQQFPDLHSELNLSSLELGDSALYFCASSVGNRRNSPLHFGNGTRLTVT.

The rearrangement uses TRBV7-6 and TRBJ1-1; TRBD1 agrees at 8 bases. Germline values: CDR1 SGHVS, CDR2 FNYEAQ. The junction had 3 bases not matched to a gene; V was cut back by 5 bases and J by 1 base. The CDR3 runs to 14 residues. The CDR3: CASSDGTGNTEAFF. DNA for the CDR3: TGTGCCAGCAGCGACGGGACAGGGAACACTGAAGCTTTCTTT.

CDR3: CATSRSGTRQPQHF. The CDR3, as DNA: TGTGCCACCAGCAGGTCTGGGACTAGGCAGCCCCAGCATTTT. The rearrangement joins TRBV15 to TRBJ1-5, with D perhaps matching TRBD1 (5 bases). Germline CDR1 reads LNHNV; CDR2 reads YYDKDF (reference sequence). Trimming removed 3 bases at V and 7 bases at J, with 13 bases between. The CDR3 runs 14 residues. Variable domain in full (rest from reference TRBV15 and TRBJ1-5): DAMVIQNPRYQVTQFGKPVTLSCSQTLNHNVMYWYQQKSSQAPKLLFHYYDKDFNNEADTPDNFQSRRPNTSFCFLDIRSPGLGDTAMYLCATSRSGTRQPQHFGDGTRLSIL.

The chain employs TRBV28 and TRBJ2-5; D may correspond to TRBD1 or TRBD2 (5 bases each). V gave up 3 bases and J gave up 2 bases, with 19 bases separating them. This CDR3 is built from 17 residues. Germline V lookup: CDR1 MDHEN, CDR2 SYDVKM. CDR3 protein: CASSLVGRAREQETQYF. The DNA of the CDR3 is TGTGCCAGCAGTTTGGTGGGCAGGGCGAGGGAGCAAGAGACCCAGTACTTC.

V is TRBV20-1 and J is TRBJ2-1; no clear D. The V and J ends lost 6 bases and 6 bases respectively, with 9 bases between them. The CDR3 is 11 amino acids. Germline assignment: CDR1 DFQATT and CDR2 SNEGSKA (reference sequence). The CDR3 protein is CSASHRNEQFF. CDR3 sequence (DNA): TGCAGTGCATCACACCGCAATGAGCAGTTCTTC.

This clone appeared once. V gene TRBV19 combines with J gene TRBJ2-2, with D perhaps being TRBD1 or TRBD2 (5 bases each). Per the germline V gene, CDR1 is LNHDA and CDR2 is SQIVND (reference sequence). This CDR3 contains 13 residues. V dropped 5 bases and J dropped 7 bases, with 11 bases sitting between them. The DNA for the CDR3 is TGTGCCAGTAGTCGGGCAGGGAGCGGGGAGCTGTTTTTT. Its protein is CASSRAGSGELFF.

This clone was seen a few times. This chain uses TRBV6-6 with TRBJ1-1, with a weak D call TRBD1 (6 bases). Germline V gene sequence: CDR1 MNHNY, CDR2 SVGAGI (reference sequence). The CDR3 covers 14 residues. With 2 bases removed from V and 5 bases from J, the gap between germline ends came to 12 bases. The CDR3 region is CASSYGAQGTEAFF. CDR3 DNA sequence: TGTGCCAGCAGTTACGGGGCGCAGGGGACTGAAGCTTTCTTT.

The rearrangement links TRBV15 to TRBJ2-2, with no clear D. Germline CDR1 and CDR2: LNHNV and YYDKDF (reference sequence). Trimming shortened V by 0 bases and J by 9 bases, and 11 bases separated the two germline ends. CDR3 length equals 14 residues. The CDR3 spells CATSRDRSRWELFF. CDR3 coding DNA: TGTGCCACCAGCAGAGATAGGTCGAGGTGGGAGCTGTTTTTT.

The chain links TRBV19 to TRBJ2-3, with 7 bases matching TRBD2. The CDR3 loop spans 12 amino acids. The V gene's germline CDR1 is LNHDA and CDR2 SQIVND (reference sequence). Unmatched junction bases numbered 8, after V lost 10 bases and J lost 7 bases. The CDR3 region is CATSGGSYTQYF. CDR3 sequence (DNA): TGTGCCACATCCGGGGGGAGCTATACGCAGTATTTT.

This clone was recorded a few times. CDR3 coding DNA: TGTGCCATCAGAACAGGGAAGGATACGCAGTATTTT. This gives the protein CAIRTGKDTQYF. The V and J genes are TRBV10-3 and TRBJ2-3, with TRBD1 as a possible D gene (6 bases). The CDR3 spans 12 residues. The germline V gene encodes CDR1 ENHRY and CDR2 SYGVKD. The ends were cut back, 6 bases at V and 6 bases at J, with 10 bases in the middle.

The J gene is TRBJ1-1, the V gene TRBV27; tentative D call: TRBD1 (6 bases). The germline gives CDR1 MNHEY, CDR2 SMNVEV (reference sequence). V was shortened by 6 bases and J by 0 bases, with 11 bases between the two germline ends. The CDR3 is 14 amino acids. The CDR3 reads CASRPGEMNTEAFF. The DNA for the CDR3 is TGTGCCAGCAGGCCAGGGGAAATGAACACTGAAGCTTTCTTT.

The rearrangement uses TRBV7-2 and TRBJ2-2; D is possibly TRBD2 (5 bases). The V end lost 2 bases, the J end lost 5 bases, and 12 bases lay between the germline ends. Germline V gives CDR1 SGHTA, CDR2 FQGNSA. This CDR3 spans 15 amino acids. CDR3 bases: TGTGCCAGCAGCTTAAACAGCGGATGGACCGGGGAGCTGTTTTTT. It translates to CASSLNSGWTGELFF.

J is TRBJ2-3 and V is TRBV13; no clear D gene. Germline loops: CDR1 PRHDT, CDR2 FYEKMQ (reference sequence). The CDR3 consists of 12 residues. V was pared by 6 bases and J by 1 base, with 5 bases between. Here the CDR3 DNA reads TGTGCCAGCAGACAAGGCACAGATACGCAGTATTTT. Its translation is CASRQGTDTQYF.

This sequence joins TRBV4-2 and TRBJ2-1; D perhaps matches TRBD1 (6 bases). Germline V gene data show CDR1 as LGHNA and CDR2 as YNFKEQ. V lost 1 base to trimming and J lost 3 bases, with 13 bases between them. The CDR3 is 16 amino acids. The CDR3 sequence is CASSQGRSGHYNEQFF. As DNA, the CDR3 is TGTGCCAGCAGCCAAGGAAGGTCGGGACACTACAATGAGCAGTTCTTC.

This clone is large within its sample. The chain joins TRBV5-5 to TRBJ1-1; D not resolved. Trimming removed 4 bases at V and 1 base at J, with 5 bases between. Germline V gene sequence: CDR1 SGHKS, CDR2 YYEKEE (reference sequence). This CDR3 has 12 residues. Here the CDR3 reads CASSLWNTEAFF. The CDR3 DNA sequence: TGTGCCAGCAGCCTGTGGAACACTGAAGCTTTCTTT. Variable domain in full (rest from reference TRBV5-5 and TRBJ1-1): DAGVTQSPTHLIKTRGQQVTLRCSPISGHKSVSWYQQVLGQGPQFIFQYYEKEERGRGNFPDRFSARQFPNYSSELNVNALLLGDSALYLCASSLWNTEAFFGQGTRLTVV.

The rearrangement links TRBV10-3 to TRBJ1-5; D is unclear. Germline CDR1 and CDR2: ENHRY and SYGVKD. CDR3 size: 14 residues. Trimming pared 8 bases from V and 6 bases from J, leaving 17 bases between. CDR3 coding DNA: TGTGCCATCTCACCGGCAGGTTTCGGTCAGCCCCAGCATTTT. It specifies CAISPAGFGQPQHF.